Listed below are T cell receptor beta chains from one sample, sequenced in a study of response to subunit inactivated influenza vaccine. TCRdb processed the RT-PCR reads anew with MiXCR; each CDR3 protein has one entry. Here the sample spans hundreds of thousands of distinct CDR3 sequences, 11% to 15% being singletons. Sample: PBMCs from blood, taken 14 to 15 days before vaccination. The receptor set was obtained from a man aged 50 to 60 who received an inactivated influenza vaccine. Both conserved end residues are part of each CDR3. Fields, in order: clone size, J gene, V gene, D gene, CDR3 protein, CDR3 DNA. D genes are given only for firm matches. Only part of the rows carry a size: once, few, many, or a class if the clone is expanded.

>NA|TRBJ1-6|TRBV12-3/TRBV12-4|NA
CASSLAGTVRRSPLHF
TGTGCCAGCAGCCTCGCAGGGACCGTAAGGAGATCACCCCTCCACTTT
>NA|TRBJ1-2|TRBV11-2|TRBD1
CASSLLLRQGLYGYTF
TGTGCCAGCAGCTTACTACTACGACAGGGACTCTATGGCTACACCTTC
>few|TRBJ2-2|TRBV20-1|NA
CSAREQIYTGELFF
TGCAGTGCTAGAGAACAGATCTACACCGGGGAGCTGTTTTTT
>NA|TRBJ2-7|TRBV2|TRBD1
CAFSKTGGRAPNFGYEQYF
TGTGCCTTCAGTAAAACAGGGGGCAGGGCACCCAATTTCGGCTACGAGCAGTACTTC
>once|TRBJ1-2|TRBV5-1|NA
CASSLSTQGNYGYTF
TGCGCCAGCAGCTTGTCAACTCAGGGTAACTATGGCTACACCTTC
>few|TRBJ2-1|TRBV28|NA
CASSLRGLVLVGNEQFF
TGTGCCAGCAGTTTACGGGGGCTAGTCTTAGTCGGCAATGAGCAGTTCTTC
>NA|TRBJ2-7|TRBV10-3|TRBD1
CAISPSPGQGSHEQYF
TGTGCCATCAGTCCCTCGCCGGGACAGGGTTCACACGAGCAGTACTTC
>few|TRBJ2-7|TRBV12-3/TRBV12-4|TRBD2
CASRRTSGYKEQYF
TGTGCCAGCAGGAGGACTAGCGGGTATAAAGAGCAGTACTTC
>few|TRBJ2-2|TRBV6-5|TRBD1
CASSYGRTGVTGELFF
TGTGCCAGCAGTTACGGCCGAACAGGGGTCACCGGGGAGCTGTTTTTT
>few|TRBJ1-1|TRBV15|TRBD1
CATSGTVATEAFF
TGTGCCACCAGCGGGACAGTTGCCACTGAAGCTTTCTTT
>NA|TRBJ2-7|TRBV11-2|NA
CASSLVQGIYAEQYF
TGTGCCAGCAGCTTAGTTCAGGGGATCTACGCAGAGCAGTACTTC